This T cell receptor beta chain stems from a study of neurological immune-mediated disorders. TCRdb redid the calling of the 5' RACE reads with MiXCR, one entry per CDR3 protein. The repertoire consists of fewer than 55,000 distinct CDR3 sequences, with under 6.5% occurring once and the leading ten covering about 0.57%. Study results and caveats: No expanded-clone CDR3 amino acid sequence recurred across subjects, suggesting private TCR-beta repertoires.

There are many counts of this clonotype. The antigen is not known. The specimen was CD4+ T cells from blood. The origin of this receptor is a woman in her thirties or forties in good health.

The CDR3, as DNA: TGTGCCAGCAGCCAGGACAGACCCTATGGCTACACCTTC. Its protein is CASSQDRPYGYTF. The rearrangement links TRBV3-1 to TRBJ1-2, with D tentatively TRBD1 (6 bases). Looked up from germline, CDR1 is LGHDT and CDR2 is YNNKEL (reference sequence). Trimming took off 3 bases at V and 4 bases at J, with 9 bases between the two ends. The CDR3 runs 13 residues.